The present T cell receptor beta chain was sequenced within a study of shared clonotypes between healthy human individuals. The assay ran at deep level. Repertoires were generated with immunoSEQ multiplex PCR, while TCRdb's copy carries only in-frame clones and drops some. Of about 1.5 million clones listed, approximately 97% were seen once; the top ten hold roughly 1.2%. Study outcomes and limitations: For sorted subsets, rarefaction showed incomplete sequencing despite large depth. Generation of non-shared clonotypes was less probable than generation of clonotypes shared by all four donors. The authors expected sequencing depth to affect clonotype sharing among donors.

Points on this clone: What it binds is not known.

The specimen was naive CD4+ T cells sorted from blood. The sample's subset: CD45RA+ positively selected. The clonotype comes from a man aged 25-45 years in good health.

Here the CDR3 reads CASSLTYLETQYF. The CDR3 region has the DNA TGTGCCAGCAGCTTAACATACCTCGAGACCCAGTACTTC. The chain couples TRBV7-2 to TRBJ2-5; no clear D. The germline V and J ends were trimmed by 2 bases and 5 bases, with 9 bases remaining between them. CDR1 SGHTA and CDR2 FQGNSA come from the germline V gene. This CDR3 contains 13 residues.